This TCR beta chain was profiled in a study of beta chain features in type 1 diabetes. Whole-study findings and limits: Patients with Type 1 diabetes showed moderately but significantly shorter TCRB CDR3s in all four CD4+ subsets.

Reverse transcription of all isolated RNA meant that expressed TCRB transcripts were sequenced. TCRdb keeps only in-frame clones here, not all; method: immunoSEQ multiplex PCR. This sample carries about 340,000 clones, around 9% of them seen once, and the ten largest clones take roughly 1%. One heparinised blood draw averaging roughly 120 mL was given by each donor. The authors sorted CD4+ naive, central memory, regulatory and stem cell-like memory cells via CD45RO/CCR7/CD25/CD127/CD95/CD27. Purity (above 95%) was reached by all sorted populations. The V and J ends lost 6 bases and 1 base respectively, with 12 bases between them. CDR1 SQVTM and CDR2 ANQGSEA come from the germline V gene. CDR3 length: 13 amino acids. A note on this clone: Its target is unknown.

This TCR was recovered from a young man with type 1 diabetes. The chain couples TRBV29-1 to TRBJ1-1, with no clear D. The specimen sequenced was central memory CD4+ T cells from blood. The CDR3 loop is CSVEGGSNTEAFF. CDR3 sequence (DNA): TGCAGCGTAGAGGGAGGGTCGAACACTGAAGCTTTCTTT.